This T cell receptor beta chain originates from a study of T cell responses to AZD1222 COVID-19 vaccine. On this clone itself: Its target is not known.

Regarding the study as a whole: Along spike, vaccine-associated CD4 TCRs were found throughout, with dominance at 160-218 and 743-854. Baseline seropositivity characterized only six AZD1222 recipients. Clonal diversity was possibly underestimated, and the donors were mostly white British, with more females. Repertoires were obtained solely post-peak T cell response.

The assay was immunoSEQ multiplex PCR, and TCRdb's table has in-frame clones only and misses some. The sample includes around 150,000 clones. Germline V gives CDR1 SQVTM, CDR2 ANQGSEA. After removal of 8 bases from V and 1 base from J, the junction contained 6 bases not matched to a gene. The CDR3 is 14 amino acids. The source material was peripheral blood. This TCR derives from an adult in good health. The chain is built from TRBV29-1 and TRBJ2-3, with 10 bases matching TRBD2. The CDR3 is CSYSGGKGTDTQYF. The DNA of the CDR3 is TGCAGCTATAGCGGGGGGAAAGGCACAGATACGCAGTATTTT.